The subject of this entry is one T cell receptor beta chain. Its antigen is currently not known. A read error may explain this, as a much larger clone is one base away. This entry is derived from a study of regulatory T cells in long-lasting Graves disease (dated by TCRdb to the early 2020s). For the wider study: Persistent Graves' disease meant more than 5 years of antithyroid drug treatment with TSH receptor autoantibodies that stayed positive. Patients with persistent Graves' disease were compared with patients with newly diagnosed Graves' disease using TCR sequencing and RNA sequencing of peripheral blood. The study took place in China and was registered as a clinical trial. A total of 35 or so samples were covered by TCR sequencing, comprising approximately 13 persistent and about 20 newly diagnosed Graves' disease patients. Persistent Graves' disease patients in the clinical cohort had taken antithyroid drugs for around 11 years on average. Paper-wide results and their limitations: Because the primary lesion, thyroid tissue, could not be accessed, the study looked at peripheral blood alone. Sequencing and analysis were limited to the TCR beta chain. A larger number of public clonotypes was shared among persistent patients (over 2,500) than among newly diagnosed patients (more than 850). Persistent Graves' disease patients showed lower TCR Shannon entropy and fewer highly expanded clones than newly diagnosed patients, suggesting clonal expansion. The authors noted that the small sample size was a limitation that may lower accuracy. Persistent disease showed preferential use of TRBV28, TRBJ1-2 and TRBJ2-5, whereas newly diagnosed disease favored TRBV20-1 and TRBJ2-1.

The method behind the library was multiplex PCR. Sequenced on an Illumina HiSeq 4000. TCR beta libraries were built with iRepertoire HTBI primers and Arm-PCR amplification of CDR3 regions. Before sequencing, the PCR products underwent gel purification. As for how the authors treated the data: Gene usage analysis of CDR3 amino acid clonotypes relied on the approximately 60 TRBV and 13 to 15 TRBJ segments identified across samples. COPE and FqMerger were used to merge filtered high-quality paired reads into contigs. BLAST was used to align contigs to the IMGT TRBV, TRBD and TRBJ reference genes, and CDR3 was defined following IMGT. Any clonotype with a frequency above 0.1% was counted as a highly expanded clone. Repertoire diversity was measured by Shannon entropy, and V-J evenness by the Gini coefficient. Public clonotypes were defined as clonotypes shared by more than one individual. The public reads were quality trimmed at Q25 with fastp and then assembled into clones with MiXCR by TCRdb, keeping productive beta chains. Rows are unified per CDR3 protein, each entry keeping the most common DNA and genes. The V and J calls shown here were made by TCRdb, not taken from the authors' results. The sample contains about 460,000 distinct CDR3 sequences, roughly 23% of them found a single time. The ten largest clonotypes hold around 12% of the sample.

In light of the paper, this sample's time point label describes: persistent/refractory GD, antithyroid drugs over 5 years with positive TRAb. For both TCR sequencing and RNA sequencing, RNA was extracted from PBMCs using TRIzol. Graves' disease was diagnosed according to American Thyroid Association guidelines. The patients came from an endocrinology department in Xi'an, China. Each patient gave about 10 milliliters of peripheral blood, collected in an EDTA anticoagulant tube. Ficoll Paque Plus density gradient separation was used to isolate PBMCs, and no additional T cell sorting was done. RNA quality was checked with an Agilent 2100 Bioanalyzer and agarose gel, and concentration with a NanoDrop 2000. The germline V gene supplies CDR1 SGHTA and CDR2 FQGNSA. V loses 5 bases of germline sequence and J loses 7 bases, and the interval between the two ends is 17 bases. Measured from the cysteine to the phenylalanine, the CDR3 is 14 residues long. Here the CDR3 DNA is all that survives: 42 bases in frame from base 1.

Sample: peripheral blood mononuclear cells (PBMCs), taken when the disease was refractory, from a patient treated with antithyroid drugs. This TCR was sampled from a female donor with Graves disease. The chain uses TRBV7-2 and TRBJ2-5, with a tentative D call of TRBD1 or TRBD2, each matching 5 bases. The nucleotide sequence reads TGTGCCAGCAGCCCGAGGGGTCCCCCTCGGACCCAGTACTTC. It translates as CASSPRGPPRTQYF.